This entry describes one TCR beta chain. Its antigen is unidentified. The record originates from a study of T cell responses to AZD1222 COVID-19 vaccine. Whole-study results and caveats: Donors skewed white British and female; clonal diversity was possibly underestimated.

V lost 7 bases to trimming and J lost 11 bases, with 17 bases between them. The CDR3 contains 12 residues. Germline V lookup: CDR1 MDHEN, CDR2 SYDVKM. Repertoires were generated with immunoSEQ multiplex PCR, while TCRdb's copy carries only in-frame clones and drops some. This sample has 100,000 to 150,000 clones, with around 87% found just once. The sequencing used peripheral blood, collected on day 0 of AZD1222 vaccination. This chain links TRBV28 with TRBJ1-1, with a tentative D call TRBD1 (6 bases). This clonotype was obtained from an adult in good health. DNA of the CDR3: TGTGCCAGCACCTCCGGGACAATAAGGGCTTTCTTT. It encodes CASTSGTIRAFF.